Listed below are T cell receptor beta chains from one sample, sequenced in a study of blood T cell repertoires in COVID-19. Only in-frame clones appear in the TCRdb table, and some are missing; sequencing was by immunoSEQ multiplex PCR. This sample carries about 190,000 clones, around four fifths of them seen once, and the ten largest clones take 2.5% to 3%. What was sequenced was peripheral blood. These receptors all stem from a woman of 80 years or more with active or convalescent COVID-19. CDR3s include the opening cysteine and the closing phenylalanine or tryptophan. Each record gives: V gene, CDR3 protein.

TRBV4-3 | CASSQDPAAYYEQYF
TRBV7-9 | CASSLDGRELFF
TRBV3-1/TRBV3-2 | CASSAHRATYEQYF
TRBV7-2 | CASSPHDRGLLGYTF
TRBV14 | CASSQVGTLPEAFF
TRBV28 | CASSLYGNTIYF
TRBV4-2 | CASSPDLETQYF
TRBV7-6 | CASSLAAVGYTEAFF
TRBV19 | CASSPRTGTLTDTQYF
TRBV10-3 | CAISEPPLRDRGLGGYTF
TRBV9 | CASSVMTGVSGYTF
TRBV2 | CASSEALSMSSNQPQHF
TRBV7-9 | CASSFNPAGGPDTGELFF
TRBV5-1 | CASRAEVGGELFF
TRBV5-1 | CASSLGTVNNEQFF
TRBV13 | CASRHRTGSNTGELFF
TRBV19 | CASSESPRGHSPLHF
TRBV25-1 | CASSEYNKGQGAIGYTF
TRBV7-2 | CASSTMTGNSPLHF
TRBV5-1 | CASSSDSSGNTIYF
TRBV19 | CASNAFYGKKSTNEKLFF
TRBV11-2 | CASSLARGKLTEAFF
TRBV7-9 | CASSFIEGEKLFF
TRBV28 | CASSLLQYNEKLFF
TRBV18 | CASSASTAANTGELFF
TRBV3-1/TRBV3-2 | CASSQDFAGTGNTIYF
TRBV18 | CASSPLPGTEAFF
TRBV4-3 | CASSQDGHRKYNEQFF
TRBV5-1 | CASSLADSSYNEQFF
TRBV7-2 | CASSLVAGGADTQYF
TRBV10-3 | CAISESRDRGVRGANVLTF
TRBV3-1/TRBV3-2 | CASSQRGTSGGGDTQYF
TRBV28 | CASSYGPPPYEQYF
TRBV7-6 | CASSLVPAGDPTDTQYF
TRBV5-1 | CASSLVSQAYEQYF
TRBV9 | CASSVAGRGAYEQYF
TRBV5-1 | CASSLITGQETQYF
TRBV7-2 | CASSSDSYGYTF
TRBV5-1 | CASSSLWGEETQYF
TRBV10-2 | CASSDRVTEAFF
TRBV11-2 | CASALGTKNQPQHF
TRBV3-1/TRBV3-2 | CASSLQGAGETQYF
TRBV3-1/TRBV3-2 | CASSPNTGELFF
TRBV19 | CASSLLGQEDNYGYTF
TRBV6-2/TRBV6-3 | CASSYSTRLGRGDQPQHF
TRBV9 | CASSPRDSPTYEQYF
TRBV7-9 | CASSFGQVTEAFF
TRBV11-2 | CASSLGQGPGNTIYF
TRBV7-2 | CASSSQGSIDGYTF
TRBV3-1/TRBV3-2 | CASSPLGGTEAFF
TRBV27 | CASSFQGVDSPLHF